The 24 T cell receptor beta chains listed next were all sequenced from one sample in a study of T cell responses to AZD1222 COVID-19 vaccine. The data were produced by immunoSEQ multiplex PCR, yet TCRdb's version contains in-frame clones alone and is incomplete. The sample comprises tens of thousands of clones, 70% to 90% of which are singletons, and 28% rests with the top ten. The source was peripheral blood, collected 28 days after the second AZD1222 dose. Receptor source: an adult who received the AZD1222 COVID-19 vaccine.

The chain combines TRBV6-5 with TRBJ2-7; D uncertain. V dropped 7 bases and J dropped 2 bases, with 12 bases sitting between them. The CDR3 is 13 amino acids. CDR1 and CDR2 (germline): MNHEY, SVGAGI. CDR3 DNA: TGTGCCAGCATTTCTGCACAGACCTACGAGCAGTACTTC. This sequence encodes CASISAQTYEQYF.

The chain has TRBV11-3 and TRBJ2-7, with a tentative D call TRBD2 (6 bases). CDR1 is SGHNT, CDR2 YENEEA, per germline. The V end was cut by 5 bases, the J end by 5 bases, with 19 bases between. This CDR3 region has 15 residues. CDR3 protein: CASSRALSGSHEQYF. The CDR3 DNA follows: TGTGCCAGCAGCAGAGCCCTCTCCGGGAGTCACGAGCAGTACTTC.

The chain is built from TRBV5-1 and TRBJ1-5, with a tentative D call TRBD1 (5 bases). The CDR3 has 14 amino acids. With 1 base removed from V and 4 bases from J, the gap between germline ends came to 9 bases. Germline-derived CDR1 and CDR2 are SGHRS and YFSETQ. The CDR3 sequence is CASSLQGENQPQHF. CDR3 DNA: TGCGCCAGCAGCTTGCAGGGAGAGAATCAGCCCCAGCATTTT.

This chain joins TRBV19 and TRBJ2-4, with D uncertain. The CDR3 loop spans 16 amino acids. V was shortened by 2 bases and J by 0 bases, with 11 bases between the two germline ends. Germline values: CDR1 LNHDA, CDR2 SQIVND (reference sequence). CDR3 bases: TGTGCCAGTAGTATAAGTCGAGCCCTAGCCAAAAACATTCAGTACTTC. This codes for CASSISRALAKNIQYF.

The V call is TRBV18, the J call TRBJ2-2; D might be TRBD1 or TRBD2, each matching 5 bases. With 3 bases removed from V and 1 base from J, the gap between germline ends came to 12 bases. The CDR3 runs 16 residues. CDR1 is KGHSH, CDR2 LQKENI, per germline. Here the CDR3 DNA reads TGTGCCAGCTCACCTTGGGACCATAAGAACACCGGGGAGCTGTTTTTT. Translating gives CASSPWDHKNTGELFF.

V usage is TRBV7-2 and J usage is TRBJ1-2; D is perhaps TRBD1 (6 bases). CDR1 and CDR2 (germline): SGHTA, FQGNSA. The V end was cut by 0 bases, the J end by 4 bases, with 9 bases between. The CDR3 has 14 amino acids. CDR3 loop: CASSLARGTYGYTF. CDR3 DNA: TGTGCCAGCAGCTTAGCGAGGGGGACCTATGGCTACACCTTC.

The chain employs TRBV19 and TRBJ2-1, with D tentatively TRBD1 or TRBD2 (5 bases each). The CDR3 is 13 amino acids. In germline, CDR1 is LNHDA, CDR2 SQIVND (reference sequence). V lost 9 bases and J 9 bases, leaving 18 bases between the germline ends. The CDR3 sequence is CASLGRDVGEQFF. DNA of the CDR3: TGTGCCAGCCTGGGACGGGATGTCGGTGAGCAGTTCTTC.

This clone appeared a single time. J is TRBJ2-7 and V is TRBV7-2, with D maybe TRBD1 (6 bases). The germline V and J ends were trimmed by 1 base and 1 base, with 11 bases remaining between them. The CDR3 totals 15 residues. CDR1 and CDR2 from the germline V gene are SGHTA and FQGNSA. This CDR3 reads CASSLDLQGSYEQYF. The DNA of the CDR3 is TGTGCCAGCAGCTTAGACTTGCAGGGGTCCTACGAGCAGTACTTC.

The chain uses TRBV2 and TRBJ1-4; D remains ambiguous. CDR1 and CDR2 (germline): SNHLY, FYNNEI. The CDR3 consists of 14 residues. V lost 3 bases, J lost 4 bases, and 9 bases lay in between. CDR3 coding DNA: TGTGCCAGCAGTGATGTGGCAGTTAATGAAAAACTGTTTTTT. Protein product: CASSDVAVNEKLFF.

J is TRBJ1-6 and V is TRBV6-5; 9 positions match TRBD1. The trim removed 4 bases at V and 4 bases at J, leaving 5 bases unmatched. CDR3 length: 16 amino acids. Germline loops: CDR1 MNHEY, CDR2 SVGAGI. In DNA form, the CDR3 reads TGTGCCAGCAGTTCCCAACAGGGGGCATATAATTCACCCCTCCACTTT. Its translation is CASSSQQGAYNSPLHF.

The chain combines TRBV4-3 with TRBJ1-4; the D gene is possibly TRBD1 (5 bases). The CDR3 loop spans 16 amino acids. CDR1 is LGHNA, CDR2 YSLEER, per germline. The V end was cut by 1 base, the J end by 8 bases, with 17 bases between. This CDR3 is CASSQGRARGGEKLFF. In DNA form, the CDR3 reads TGCGCCAGCAGCCAAGGCCGGGCGAGGGGTGGGGAAAAACTGTTTTTT.

This sequence joins TRBV13 and TRBJ2-3; TRBD2 matches at 15 bases. J gave up 2 bases and V 3 bases, and 12 bases lay outside the gene matches. In germline, CDR1 is PRHDT, CDR2 FYEKMQ (reference sequence). This CDR3 has 20 amino acids. The CDR3, as DNA: TGTGCCAGCAGCTTTTTAGGACTAGCGGGAGGGCCTCAAGACACAGATACGCAGTATTTT. Its protein is CASSFLGLAGGPQDTDTQYF.

The chain links TRBV7-8 to TRBJ2-7, with D unresolved. Trimming cost V 0 bases and J 0 bases, with 12 bases left between them. In germline, CDR1 is SGHVS, CDR2 FQNEAQ. CDR3 size: 16 residues. The CDR3 DNA sequence: TGTGCCAGCAGCTTAGCCCCTAGGCTTAGCTCCTACGAGCAGTACTTC. Translated: CASSLAPRLSSYEQYF.

The chain carries TRBV6-5 and TRBJ1-5; D uncertain. Germline assignment: CDR1 MNHEY and CDR2 SVGAGI. CDR3 length: 15 amino acids. Trimming took 6 bases from V and 0 from J, leaving 12 bases between them. CDR3 in amino acids: CASSPREHSNQPQHF. The CDR3 DNA is TGTGCCAGCAGCCCCCGGGAGCATAGCAATCAGCCCCAGCATTTT.

This chain links TRBV7-2 with TRBJ1-5; 11 bases fit TRBD1. The CDR3 extends over 15 amino acids. Trimming at V came to 4 bases and at J to 7 bases, leaving 6 bases not matched to a gene. Germline values: CDR1 SGHTA, CDR2 FQGNSA. CDR3 amino acids: CASSSGQGAGQPQHF. In nucleotides, the CDR3 is TGTGCCAGCAGCTCCGGACAGGGGGCCGGGCAGCCCCAGCATTTT.

The rearrangement uses TRBV11-2 and TRBJ2-2; D call uncertain. Trimming pared 3 bases from V and 7 bases from J, leaving 6 bases between. Germline values: CDR1 SGHAT, CDR2 FQNNGV. This CDR3 has 12 residues. The CDR3 DNA sequence: TGTGCCAGCAGCTTGGTCGTCGGGGAGCTGTTTTTT. It translates to CASSLVVGELFF.

The chain joins TRBV11-3 to TRBJ2-7; 11 nucleotides agree with TRBD2. Germline V gives CDR1 SGHNT, CDR2 YENEEA. V was pared by 7 bases and J by 1 base, with 3 bases of the junction left unmatched. The CDR3 length is 14 residues. The CDR3 bases are TGTGCCAGCAAAACTAGCGGGAGTTCCTACGAGCAGTACTTC. This translates into CASKTSGSSYEQYF.

J is TRBJ2-1 and V is TRBV5-1, with TRBD2 identical over 7 bases. The CDR3 length is 11 residues. Germline CDR1 reads SGHRS; CDR2 reads YFSETQ. V dropped 3 bases and J dropped 16; count of bases not matched to a gene: 7. As DNA, the CDR3 is TGCGCCAGCAGCTGGGGGGGAGCGCTATTCTTC. Translating it yields CASSWGGALFF.

V usage is TRBV6-4 and J usage is TRBJ2-3; D gene uncertain. Germline V lookup: CDR1 MRHNA, CDR2 SNTAGT. With 2 bases removed from V and 5 bases from J, the gap between germline ends came to 11 bases. CDR3 length: 14 amino acids. The CDR3 protein is CASSDKGNLDTQYF. The CDR3 bases are TGTGCCAGCAGTGACAAGGGTAATCTAGATACGCAGTATTTT.

This clone was recorded once. The V and J genes are TRBV2 and TRBJ1-3; D gene uncertain. Germline V CDR1 and CDR2: SNHLY, FYNNEI. V lost 5 bases and J lost 0, with 17 bases in between. CDR3 length equals 17 residues. The CDR3 DNA sequence: TGTGCCAGCAGTTTCCGGGAGGGCGTCCTCTCTGGAAACACCATATATTTT. It translates to CASSFREGVLSGNTIYF.

This chain links TRBV12-3 or TRBV12-4 with TRBJ1-1, with no clear D. The CDR3 is 13 residues long. V lost 5 bases, J lost 4 bases, and 11 bases lay in between. CDR3 region: CASSLPYGTEAFF. In DNA, the CDR3 is TGTGCCAGCAGTCTTCCATACGGCACTGAAGCTTTCTTT.

This clone showed up just once. J is TRBJ2-3 and V is TRBV19; D unclear. Germline CDR1 reads LNHDA; CDR2 reads SQIVND (reference sequence). Trimming left V 5 bases short and J 5 bases short, with 11 bases between. This CDR3 has 13 residues. CDR3 nucleotide sequence: TGTGCCAGTAGTGAGGTATTAGTAGATACGCAGTATTTT. Its protein product is CASSEVLVDTQYF.

The chain recombines TRBV4-1 with TRBJ2-7, with a tentative D call TRBD2 (5 bases). This CDR3 has 15 residues. V dropped 4 bases and J dropped 7 bases, with 20 bases sitting between them. The germline V gene has CDR1 MGHRA and CDR2 YSYEKL. CDR3 nucleotides: TGCGCCAGCAGCCTGAACTGGGAGAGTACGTGGGAGCAGTACTTC. Translating it yields CASSLNWESTWEQYF.

The chain couples TRBV11-2 to TRBJ2-5; D gene ambiguous. This CDR3 is built from 15 residues. Trimming took off 0 bases at V and 12 bases at J, with 20 bases between the two ends. CDR1 SGHAT and CDR2 FQNNGV come from the germline V gene. DNA for the CDR3: TGTGCCAGCAGCTTAGATCCCCCCCCCGACACCACCGAGTACTTC. Translated, it gives CASSLDPPPDTTEYF.